The rows below give T cell receptor beta chains drawn from one sample of a study of T cell changes during pregnancy in multiple sclerosis. Using immunoSEQ multiplex PCR, the repertoire was profiled, and TCRdb retains in-frame clones only, with some absent. The data hold about 41,000 clones, with more than 90% observed a single time. Source: CD8+ T cells from peripheral blood mononuclear cells, taken in the third trimester of pregnancy. These receptors were obtained from a female donor with multiple sclerosis, enrolled in a pregnancy study. Each CDR3 is given with its conserved first and last residue. The D gene is left open where the match is weak. Size values are once, few and many counts, or a class for expanded clones, and some rows have none.

clone_size j_call d_call v_call cdr3_aa cdr3_nt
NA TRBJ1-6 NA TRBV2 CASSYRDIYNSPLHF TGTGCCAGCAGTTACCGGGACATCTATAATTCACCCCTCCACTTT
NA TRBJ2-7 NA TRBV7-6 CASSLERDRILREQYF TGTGCCAGCAGCTTAGAAAGAGACAGGATCTTACGCGAGCAGTACTTC
NA TRBJ2-3 TRBD2 TRBV28 CASSFGGSSTDTQYF TGTGCCAGCAGTTTCGGGGGGAGCAGCACAGATACGCAGTATTTT
NA TRBJ1-2 TRBD1 TRBV7-9 CASSTGTGGLRDFHGYTF TGTGCCAGCAGCACAGGGACAGGGGGCCTTAGGGATTTTCATGGCTACACCTTC
NA TRBJ1-2 NA TRBV2 CASSGGGHSLEEYLGGYTF TGTGCCAGCAGTGGCGGTGGCCATTCGCTGGAGGAATATCTGGGTGGCTACACCTTC
once TRBJ1-2 TRBD1 TRBV6-5 CASSYRTGIYGYTF TGTGCCAGCAGTTACCGGACAGGGATCTATGGCTACACCTTC
few TRBJ2-3 TRBD2 TRBV6-1 CASSSLAGSTDTQYF TGTGCCAGCAGCTCTCTAGCGGGGAGCACAGATACGCAGTATTTT
NA TRBJ1-4 NA TRBV10-1 CASSGHLPNEKLFF TGCGCCAGCAGCGGACATCTTCCTAATGAAAAACTGTTTTTT
NA TRBJ2-1 TRBD1 TRBV5-8 CASSSMAPRDRGDYNEQFF TGTGCCAGCAGCTCGATGGCACCCCGGGACAGGGGAGACTACAATGAGCAGTTCTTC
NA TRBJ1-1 NA TRBV25-1 CASSDVFGEEAFF TGTGCCAGCAGTGATGTTTTTGGGGAGGAAGCTTTCTTT
NA TRBJ1-1 NA TRBV9 CASSETPGLNTEAFF TGTGCCAGCAGCGAGACGCCGGGGTTGAACACTGAAGCTTTCTTT
NA TRBJ2-7 TRBD1 TRBV5-1 CASSWGQALEQYF TGCGCCAGCAGCTGGGGACAGGCTCTCGAGCAGTACTTC
NA TRBJ2-5 TRBD1 TRBV23-1 CASSLPRGREETQYF TGCGCCAGCAGTTTACCAAGGGGGCGCGAGGAGACCCAGTACTTC
NA TRBJ2-7 NA TRBV5-6 CASSLGQLADYEQYF TGTGCCAGCAGCTTGGGGCAACTAGCCGATTACGAGCAGTACTTC
NA TRBJ2-3 TRBD2 TRBV28 CASSKRAPGTSGNTDTQYF TGTGCCAGCAGCAAACGAGCCCCCGGGACTAGCGGGAACACAGATACGCAGTATTTT
NA TRBJ2-3 TRBD2 TRBV5-6 CASSGLAGVRDTQYF TGTGCCAGCAGCGGACTAGCGGGGGTTAGAGATACGCAGTATTTT
NA TRBJ1-1 TRBD1 TRBV25-1 CASSARTQGISYTEAFF TGTGCCAGCAGTGCTCGCACACAGGGGATATCTTACACTGAAGCTTTCTTT
NA TRBJ2-3 TRBD2 TRBV27 CASSLTTSGYADTQYF TGTGCCAGCAGTTTAACGACTAGCGGGTATGCGGATACGCAGTATTTT
NA TRBJ1-2 NA TRBV6-5 CASSLQRDTNYGYTF TGTGCCAGCAGCCTACAGAGGGACACCAACTATGGCTACACCTTC
NA TRBJ1-1 NA TRBV6-1 CASSAGENTEAFF TGTGCCAGCAGTGCCGGGGAGAACACTGAAGCTTTCTTT
NA TRBJ2-7 TRBD2 TRBV27 CASSLWGGSSPYEQYF TGTGCCAGCAGTTTATGGGGGGGGAGCAGTCCCTACGAGCAGTACTTC
few TRBJ2-3 TRBD2 TRBV19 CASSIGGGTSGTDTQYF TGTGCCAGTAGTATCGGGGGGGGGACTAGCGGGACTGATACGCAGTATTTT
NA TRBJ2-3 NA TRBV11-2 CASSLDSALDTQYF TGTGCCAGCAGCTTAGATTCAGCGTTAGATACGCAGTATTTT
NA TRBJ1-1 NA TRBV15 CATSSRLITEAFF TGTGCCACCAGCTCCCGTTTAATCACTGAAGCTTTCTTT
NA TRBJ2-1 TRBD2 TRBV7-3 CASSLNALAGVGGEQFF TGTGCCAGCAGCTTAAACGCCCTAGCGGGAGTGGGTGGTGAGCAGTTCTTC
NA TRBJ2-1 NA TRBV11-2 CASSFPTSFVDNEQFF TGTGCCAGCAGCTTCCCGACTAGTTTCGTCGACAATGAGCAGTTCTTC
once TRBJ2-2 TRBD2 TRBV9 CASSALAGGSTGELFF TGTGCCAGCAGCGCCCTAGCGGGGGGATCAACCGGGGAGCTGTTTTTT
NA TRBJ1-2 NA TRBV11-3 CASSLTARPDYGYTF TGTGCCAGCAGCCTGACAGCCCGCCCCGACTATGGCTACACCTTC
NA TRBJ1-5 NA TRBV2 CASSNDGTYNQPQHF TGTGCCAGCAGCAACGACGGGACATACAATCAGCCCCAGCATTTT
NA TRBJ2-3 NA TRBV5-6 CASSPPGTDTQYF TGTGCCAGCAGCCCCCCGGGGACAGATACGCAGTATTTT
NA TRBJ2-1 TRBD2 TRBV6-5 CASSYPGGAYNEQFF TGTGCCAGCAGTTACCCGGGGGGAGCCTACAATGAGCAGTTCTTC
NA TRBJ1-4 NA TRBV4-3 CASSQDPGTFNEKLFF TGCGCCAGCAGCCAAGATCCCGGGACATTTAATGAAAAACTGTTTTTT
NA TRBJ2-3 NA TRBV7-2 CASSDPGADTQYF TGTGCCAGCAGCGACCCAGGGGCCGATACGCAGTATTTT
NA TRBJ2-1 NA TRBV30 CAWTMGQNNEQFF TGTGCCTGGACCATGGGGCAGAACAATGAGCAGTTCTTC
NA TRBJ1-3 TRBD1 TRBV6-5 CASSIDRVGNTIYF TGTGCCAGCAGTATCGACAGGGTCGGAAACACCATATATTTT
NA TRBJ1-1 NA TRBV30 CAWSLYGAPGVTEAFF TGTGCCTGGTCCCTGTATGGGGCGCCGGGCGTCACTGAAGCTTTCTTT
NA TRBJ2-5 TRBD1 TRBV7-9 CASSERTGLGETQYF TGTGCCAGCAGCGAGAGGACAGGGCTGGGGGAGACCCAGTACTTC
NA TRBJ2-7 NA TRBV6-5 CASSYYGSYEQYF TGTGCCAGCAGTTACTACGGGAGCTACGAGCAGTACTTC
NA TRBJ2-7 TRBD2 TRBV30 CAWGAGAITYEQYF TGTGCCTGGGGGGCGGGAGCCATCACCTACGAGCAGTACTTC
NA TRBJ2-1 TRBD2 TRBV30 CAWGTSGSNEQFF TGTGCCTGGGGGACTAGCGGGAGTAATGAGCAGTTCTTC
NA TRBJ2-5 NA TRBV7-3 CASSPSLEETQYF TGTGCCAGCAGCCCGAGTTTGGAAGAGACCCAGTACTTC
NA TRBJ2-1 TRBD2 TRBV6-1 CASKGLAGVPNEQFF TGTGCCAGCAAGGGACTAGCGGGAGTCCCCAATGAGCAGTTCTTC
NA TRBJ2-3 TRBD2 TRBV6-5 CASKRSGETDTQYF TGTGCCAGCAAACGTAGCGGGGAAACAGATACGCAGTATTTT
NA TRBJ1-5 TRBD1 TRBV2 CASSEVVAGGGYQPQHF TGTGCCAGCAGTGAAGTAGTTGCAGGGGGCGGATATCAGCCCCAGCATTTT
NA TRBJ2-2 NA TRBV9 CASSVQGGELFF TGTGCCAGCAGCGTTCAGGGCGGGGAGCTGTTTTTT